This T cell receptor beta chain was observed in a study of cytomegalovirus exposure and HLA in healthy donors (dated by TCRdb to 2015 to 2018). About the investigation overall: An earlier analysis of some 550 of the donors reported about 250 Gb of sequence data and around 120 million unique TCR beta sequences from roughly 200 million T cells. An early release covering roughly 640 HLA-typed donors comprised about 300 gigabases of sequencing data and around 86 million unique TCR sequences. Of the roughly 400 genotyped donors, around 81% fell in the genetic ancestry cluster associated with self-reported Caucasian donors. The study aimed to test whether cataloging public T cell receptors could reveal signatures of past pathogen exposure. The T cell repertoires of 666 subjects were profiled by immunosequencing and related to cytomegalovirus serostatus. In addition to the first cohort of approximately 670 subjects, a separate validation cohort of 130 or so different subjects was used. To predict cytomegalovirus infection status, the study combined high-throughput TCR immunosequencing, statistical association of individual TCRs with disease status, and machine learning. In a later analysis, previously published TCR beta repertoires from about 640 donors were re-analyzed and high-resolution HLA genotyping was added so that TCR occurrence patterns could be studied. Rather than using new phenotypic data, the later analysis identified candidate immune exposures from TCR beta sequences and from how often those sequences occurred across donors. In an earlier analysis of around 540 of the donors, high-throughput TCR beta sequencing was used to judge whether each TCR beta V gene segment behaved as functional or pseudogenic. Donor age, sex, ethnicity and CMV serostatus were collected together with the repertoire data. A later genetic analysis took genome-wide SNP genotypes for about three fifths of the roughly 700 donors and used that subset as a discovery cohort. All discovery cohort repertoires had been generated on a single sequencing platform. HLA typing covered class I and class II loci at four-digit resolution. The number of typed donors differed by locus: about 629-640 for A, B, C, DRB1 and DQB1; approximately 520 for DQA1; approximately 600 for DPA1; and approximately 450 for DPB1. Several DR-DQ haplotypes were treated as single units for association and clustering because of strong linkage in the cohort. Across around 400 genotyped donors of the cohort, an average of about 250,000 unique TCR beta nucleotide sequences per donor were sequenced, and 15% to 20% of those sequences were non-productive. Broad study findings and their caveats: A later genetic analysis associated a missense DCLRE1C variant with V-gene and J-gene trimming of TCR beta chains, and an independent cohort replicated the association. When HLA alleles, especially DR and DQ, strongly co-occurred, attributing TCR associations to individual alleles was difficult. In a later analysis, HLA-associated TCR beta chains were found to be more clonally expanded and to have lower generation probabilities than equally common non-associated chains. Most CMV-associated TCR beta chains appeared to be HLA-restricted in a later analysis, and the HLA associations seemed to be driven largely by CMV exposure. A cluster of highly shared sequence variants was judged likely to be a technical artifact of the sequencing pipeline. An earlier analysis of 587 of the donors showed that most TCR beta V segments appeared in productive rearrangements either about 87% or about 30% of the time, which broadly matched IMGT annotations. While some public TCRs were present in many individuals, most TCR sequences turned up only very rarely across donors. Several of the top co-occurrence clusters appeared to be linked to parvovirus B19, influenza, CMV and Epstein-Barr virus, according to a later analysis. The authors suggested that the approach could potentially be generalized to other disease states and immunological phenotypes. Because some donors lacked HLA typing at each locus, the association tests relied only on the typed subset. The study listed 150 to 200 TCR beta chains as associated with cytomegalovirus. Because counts were too low, approximately 18 rarely observed V segments, including chromosome 9 orphons, were excluded from the earlier analysis of several hundred of the donors. The classifier was reported to diagnose cytomegalovirus status with high specificity and sensitivity in both the original and validation cohorts. A further reported finding was that TCR beta sequences accurately predicted the HLA-A and HLA-B alleles for most subjects in the first cohort. A later analysis associated about 16,000 TCR beta sequences with specific HLA alleles at a false discovery rate of 0.05. Immune exposure information for the cohort was limited to CMV serostatus. Some IMGT-functional V segments, including TRBV6-2 and TRBV6-3, could not be told apart with the 87-base-pair reads, so those segments were excluded. In this cohort, only TCR beta chains were sequenced, and detectable features were limited by the absence of alpha or paired-chain data. According to a later genetic analysis, donors in an Asian-associated ancestry cluster had fewer N-insertions in productive TCRs than the approximately 700-donor mean. The presence/absence analyses assumed that sequencing depth was roughly uniform across donors, and that assumption may not be true. In a later analysis, the rate of TCR association differed among HLA loci, with DRB1 alleles having the most associated TCRs and HLA-C alleles having the fewest. Linkage disequilibrium might explain the correlated functional status among segregating V segments, but an unknown experimental factor could not be ruled out. A few of the identified cytomegalovirus-associated TCR beta chains were confirmed in vitro to be specific for cytomegalovirus antigens.

Details on this clone: Its specific antigen is unknown. The germline gene is not matched at one end of the junction; a read error may be the cause.

The cohort was made up of several hundred healthy bone marrow donors. At the time of sampling, every cohort member was nominally healthy, though immune exposures that went unrecorded were likely present. The donor was CMV seropositive and was included in the group of 250 to 300 seropositive cohort members. A peripheral blood sample was collected from each donor, and TCR beta sequencing was performed on peripheral blood mononuclear cells. The Qiagen DNeasy Blood Extraction Kit was used to extract genomic DNA from the blood cell samples. The receptor library was made with the immunoSEQ multiplex PCR assay. For the multiplex PCR, a mixture combining 60 forward primers for TCR Vbeta segments and 13 reverse primers for TCR Jbeta segments was used. A multiplex PCR assay on genomic DNA amplified the CDR3 region of rearranged TCR beta genes. The amplified TCR beta libraries were sequenced on the Illumina HiSeq System as 87-base-pair reads. Per the source publication's procedure: Across the 640 or so repertoires, a later analysis counted about 81 million unique TCR beta chains, 9.5 million to 13 million of which were shared by at least two donors. A nearest-neighbor algorithm error-corrected the raw reads and collapsed the reads into unique sequences, merging closely related sequences to remove PCR and sequencing errors. V, D and J gene segments were assigned by aligning CDR3 sequences to IMGT reference sequences. For a sequence to be retained, a match of at least six nucleotides was required to both a V gene segment and a J gene segment. Rearrangements were classified as productive when the CDR3 lacked stop codons and remained in frame with V and J, and all other rearrangements were classified as non-productive. Following IMGT convention, CDR3 was defined as the stretch from the second conserved V-encoded cysteine up to the conserved J-encoded phenylalanine. The earlier analysis of approximately 590 of the donors excluded any sequence lacking an unambiguous match to a single V gene segment. An earlier analysis of a few hundred of the donors classified V segments as functional when productive rearrangements were above 56.7% and as segregating when the standard deviation between donors was above 5%. A statistical classification framework was built to diagnose cytomegalovirus status from the catalog of TCR beta chain sequences. A later analysis assigned V and J genes by comparing TCR nucleotide sequences with IMGT/GENE-DB human TR gene sequences. A later analysis assigned CDR3 sequences and most-parsimonious VDJ recombination scenarios with the TCRdist pipeline. In a later analysis, every TCR beta chain was defined by the combination of its CDR3 amino acid sequence and its V-gene family, and reads without a unique V-gene family were dropped. In a later analysis, around 600 highly shared, low-generation-probability nucleotide sequences were removed to address suspected cross-contamination and a sequencing artifact. In a later analysis, a clonal expansion index for each public chain was calculated from normalized within-repertoire ranks of inferred template counts. A later analysis computed generation probabilities with a VDJ recombination model fitted to out-of-frame rearrangements, and checked the results against IGoR. In a later analysis, hypergeometric tests were used to score TCR-TCR, TCR-HLA and TCR-CMV co-occurrence, with a repertoire-size bias correction applied to TCR pairs. A later analysis estimated false discovery rates by permuting HLA or CMV assignments 20 times. A later analysis grouped co-occurring TCRs with DBSCAN, adding TCRdist sequence similarity when clustering within HLA-allele-positive subsets. Repertoires with fewer than 30,000 or more than 120,000 public chains were left out of co-occurrence clustering, as were a handful of repertoires with anomalous nucleotide sharing. TCRdb stores this immuneACCESS table with in-frame sequences only. Part of the clones is absent; in the studies checked, under half of the shortfall reflects unresolved V genes, and no reason is known for the rest. The DNA was the basis for D and trimming; V, J and clone size are from that table. This sample gives around 120,000 clones in total; 80% to 90% of them show up just once. Approximately 6% of the sample belongs to the ten largest clones.

The CDR3 spans 16 residues, from the cysteine through the phenylalanine. Only CDR3 DNA remains: 48 bases, in frame from the first base. CDR1 SGHTA and CDR2 FQGTGA are derived from the germline V gene. This clonotype originated in a woman aged 40 to 50 in good health and CMV-seropositive. The sequenced sample was PBMCs. Here the chain combines TRBV7-3 and TRBJ2-4; TRBD2 agrees with 11 junctional bases. The CDR3 protein is CASSSGLAVGKSIQYF. In nucleotides, the sequence is TGTGCCAGCAGCTCGGGACTAGCGGTCGGAAAAAGCATTCAGTACTTC. The full variable domain, with segments outside the CDR3 supplied by the reference TRBV7-3 and TRBJ2-4 proteins, appears as GAGVSQTPSNKVTEKGKYVELRCDPISGHTALYWYRQSLGQGPEFLIYFQGTGAADDSGLPNDRFFAVRPEGSVSTLKIQRTERGDSAVYLCASSSGLAVGKSIQYFGAGTRLSVL.